This T cell receptor beta chain derives from a study of cytomegalovirus exposure and HLA in healthy donors. Study-wide findings and caveats: Later analysis identified a missense DCLRE1C variant that was linked to TCR beta V- and J-gene trimming. TCR beta chains numbering some 160 were designated cytomegalovirus-associated.

With regard to this clone: Its specificity is unknown.

This CDR3 region has 15 residues. Germline V gives CDR1 MNHNS, CDR2 SASEGT. Trimming shortened V by 3 bases and J by 2 bases, and 11 bases separated the two germline ends. The PCR had 60 Vbeta and 13 Jbeta primers. The repertoire was sequenced with immunoSEQ multiplex PCR; TCRdb's copy has only in-frame clones and lacks some. The sample lists approximately 140,000 clones; roughly 76% were seen once. This chain connects TRBV6-1 to TRBJ1-5, with D perhaps matching TRBD1 (5 bases). Sequenced input: PBMCs. This clonotype originated in a human donor in good health. As DNA, the CDR3 is TGTGCCAGCAGTGACCAGGGCTGGGGCAATCAGCCCCAGCATTTT. Translating it yields CASSDQGWGNQPQHF.